These 10 T cell receptor beta chains were sequenced from one sample in a study of T cell responses to AZD1222 COVID-19 vaccine. Libraries were prepared by immunoSEQ multiplex PCR; TCRdb keeps only in-frame clonotypes and omits some of them. Altogether approximately 150,000 clones are present, more than 85% being singletons, with the ten largest covering approximately 0.97%. The sequences come from peripheral blood, collected on day 0 of AZD1222 vaccination. The receptor set was obtained from an adult in good health.

The gene calls are TRBV5-1 and TRBJ1-1; TRBD1 might be the D (5 bases). V was shortened by 0 bases and J by 0 bases, with 18 bases between the two germline ends. The CDR3 runs 18 residues. The germline V gene encodes CDR1 SGHRS and CDR2 YFSETQ. The CDR3 sequence: CASSLAGTASPLNTEAFF. In DNA, the CDR3 is TGCGCCAGCAGCTTGGCTGGGACGGCCTCCCCCCTGAACACTGAAGCTTTCTTT.

The V gene is TRBV14, the J gene TRBJ2-5; maybe TRBD2 (6 bases). Trimming stripped 2 bases from V and 3 bases from J, with 16 bases between. The CDR3 spans 16 residues. Per the germline V gene, CDR1 is SGHDN and CDR2 is FVKESK. The CDR3 nucleotides are TGTGCCAGCAGCCAATGGAGGGCCCGCGGGAAAGAGACCCAGTACTTC. This gives the protein CASSQWRARGKETQYF.

The chain combines TRBV5-1 with TRBJ2-5; TRBD1 matches at 10 bases. The CDR3 is 16 residues long. J was trimmed by 5 bases and V by 1 base; bases with no gene match: 8. Germline V gives CDR1 SGHRS, CDR2 YFSETQ. As DNA, the CDR3 is TGCGCCAGCAGCTTGCTTGGACAGGGGGTTTCTGAGACCCAGTACTTC. Amino acids: CASSLLGQGVSETQYF.

The chain combines TRBV9 with TRBJ1-2, with D hard to call. This CDR3 has 13 residues. In germline, CDR1 is SGDLS, CDR2 YYNGEE. Trimming took 4 bases from V and 7 from J, leaving 14 bases between them. The CDR3: CASSQPTSGGYTF. DNA of the CDR3: TGTGCCAGCAGCCAGCCGACCTCCGGTGGCTACACCTTC.

The chain employs TRBV19 and TRBJ1-6, with TRBD1 as a possible D gene (5 bases). CDR1 is LNHDA, CDR2 SQIVND, per germline (reference sequence). V was clipped by 3 bases and J by 9 bases, with 12 bases between them. The CDR3 spans 14 residues. This CDR3 reads CASSMWDRSSPLHF. DNA for the CDR3: TGTGCCAGTAGTATGTGGGACCGGAGTTCACCCCTCCACTTT.

CDR3 region: CASRLLGDYGYTF. CDR3 sequence (DNA): TGTGCCAGCAGATTACTGGGGGACTATGGCTACACCTTC. This chain links TRBV6-5 with TRBJ1-2, with D possibly matching TRBD1 (5 bases). The CDR3 runs 13 residues. Germline CDR1 is MNHEY and CDR2 is SVGAGI. Trimming left V 6 bases short and J 3 bases short, with 11 bases between.

V is TRBV21-1 and J is TRBJ1-5. TRBV21-1 is noted as a pseudogene. This CDR3 is built from 14 residues. The CDR3 region has the DNA TGTGCCAGCAGCCCCTTAAGAGGGGCAGCGCCGAAGCATTTT. Translated, it gives CASSPLRGAAPKHF.

The V call is TRBV30, the J call TRBJ1-2; TRBD1 agrees at 8 bases. V shed 1 base and J 6 bases; nucleotides not matched to a gene: 10. CDR1 GTSNPN and CDR2 SVGIG come from the germline V gene (reference sequence). CDR3 size: 15 residues. The CDR3 is CAWSETADRAHGYTF. CDR3 DNA: TGTGCCTGGAGTGAAACCGCGGACAGGGCCCATGGCTACACCTTC.

CDR3 coding DNA: TGTGCCAGCAGCTTAGTGGGGACCCCTAGCGGGGGGGCCGGAACGCAGTATTTT. Amino acid sequence: CASSLVGTPSGGAGTQYF. V gene TRBV7-2 combines with J gene TRBJ2-3; TRBD2 matches 12 bases. The CDR3 sequence is 18 residues long. The junction had 14 bases not matched to a gene; V was cut back by 1 base and J by 9 bases. From germline, CDR1 is SGHTA and CDR2 FQGNSA.

This chain connects TRBV6-2 or TRBV6-3 to TRBJ2-3; TRBD2 matches 9 bases. V gave up 5 bases and J gave up 2 bases; unmatched junction bases: 5. The CDR3 is 15 residues long. Germline V gene sequence: CDR1 MNHEY, CDR2 SVGEGT. CDR3 coding DNA: TGTGCCAGCAGTGATATAGCGGGGGTCACAGATACGCAGTATTTT. Its translation is CASSDIAGVTDTQYF.